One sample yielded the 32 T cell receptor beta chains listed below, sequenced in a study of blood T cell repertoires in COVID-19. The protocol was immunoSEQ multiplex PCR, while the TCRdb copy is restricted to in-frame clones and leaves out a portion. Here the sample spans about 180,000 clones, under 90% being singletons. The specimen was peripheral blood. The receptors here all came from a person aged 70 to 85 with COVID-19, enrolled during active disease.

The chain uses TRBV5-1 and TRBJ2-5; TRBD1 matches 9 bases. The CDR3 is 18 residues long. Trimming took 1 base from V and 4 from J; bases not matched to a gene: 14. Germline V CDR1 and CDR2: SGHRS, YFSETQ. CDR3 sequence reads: CASSLSLRDRAIPETQYF. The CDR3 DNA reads TGCGCCAGCAGCTTGTCTCTTCGGGACAGGGCCATCCCAGAGACCCAGTACTTC.

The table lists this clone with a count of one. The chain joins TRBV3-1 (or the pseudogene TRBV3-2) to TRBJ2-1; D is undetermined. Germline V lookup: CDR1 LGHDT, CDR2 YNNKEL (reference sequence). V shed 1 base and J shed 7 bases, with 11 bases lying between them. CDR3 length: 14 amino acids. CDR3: CASSQAVRENEQFF. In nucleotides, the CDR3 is TGTGCCAGCAGCCAAGCCGTGCGTGAAAATGAGCAGTTCTTC.

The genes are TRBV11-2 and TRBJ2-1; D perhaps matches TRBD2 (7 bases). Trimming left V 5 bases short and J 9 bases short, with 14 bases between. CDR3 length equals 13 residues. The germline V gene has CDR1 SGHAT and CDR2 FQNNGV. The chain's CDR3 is CASSRGARGEQFF. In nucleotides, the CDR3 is TGTGCCAGCAGCCGGGGGGCCCGGGGTGAGCAGTTCTTC. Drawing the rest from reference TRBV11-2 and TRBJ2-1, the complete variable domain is EAGVAQSPRYKIIEKRQSVAFWCNPISGHATLYWYQQILGQGPKLLIQFQNNGVVDDSQLPKDRFSAERLKGVDSTLKIQPAKLEDSAVYLCASSRGARGEQFFGPGTRLTVL.

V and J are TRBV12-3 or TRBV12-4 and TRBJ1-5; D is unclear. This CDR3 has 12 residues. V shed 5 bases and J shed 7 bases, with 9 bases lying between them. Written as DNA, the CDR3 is TGTGCCAGCAGTCCATCAGGACAGCCCCAGCATTTT. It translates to CASSPSGQPQHF.

CDR3 loop: CASSFTSGGATDTQYF. The CDR3 coding sequence is TGTGCCAGCAGCTTCACTAGCGGGGGGGCCACAGATACGCAGTATTTT. The chain uses TRBV7-6 and TRBJ2-3; 13 bases align to TRBD2. There are 16 residues in the CDR3. Trimming cost V 3 bases and J 2 bases; bases outside gene matches: 2. CDR1 is SGHVS and CDR2 is FNYEAQ in the germline V gene.

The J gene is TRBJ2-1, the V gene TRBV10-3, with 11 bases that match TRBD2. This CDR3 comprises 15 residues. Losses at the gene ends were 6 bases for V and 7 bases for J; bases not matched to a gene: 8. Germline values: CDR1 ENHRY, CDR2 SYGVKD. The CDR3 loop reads CAIRTSSGRSNEQFF. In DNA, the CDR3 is TGTGCCATCAGGACTTCTAGCGGGAGGTCAAATGAGCAGTTCTTC.

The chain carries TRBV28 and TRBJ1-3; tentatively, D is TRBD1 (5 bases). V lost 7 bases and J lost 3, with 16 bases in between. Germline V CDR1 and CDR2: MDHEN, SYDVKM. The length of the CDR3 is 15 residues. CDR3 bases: TGTGCCAGCAAAATGATCACAGGTTTTGGAAACACCATATATTTT. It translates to CASKMITGFGNTIYF.

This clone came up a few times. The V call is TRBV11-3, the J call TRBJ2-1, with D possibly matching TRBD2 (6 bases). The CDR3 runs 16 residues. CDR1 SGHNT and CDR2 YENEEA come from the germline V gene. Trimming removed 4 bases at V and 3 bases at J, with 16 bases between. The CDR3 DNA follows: TGTGCCAGCAGCTCTCTTCGCGCGGGGCGCTACAATGAGCAGTTCTTC. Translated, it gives CASSSLRAGRYNEQFF.

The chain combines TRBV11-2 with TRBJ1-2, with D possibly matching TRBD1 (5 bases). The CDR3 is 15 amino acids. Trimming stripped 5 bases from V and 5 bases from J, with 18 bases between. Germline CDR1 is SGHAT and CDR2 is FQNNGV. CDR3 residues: CASSRGHLAGYGYTF. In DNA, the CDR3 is TGTGCCAGCAGCCGAGGACATTTAGCTGGTTATGGCTACACCTTC.

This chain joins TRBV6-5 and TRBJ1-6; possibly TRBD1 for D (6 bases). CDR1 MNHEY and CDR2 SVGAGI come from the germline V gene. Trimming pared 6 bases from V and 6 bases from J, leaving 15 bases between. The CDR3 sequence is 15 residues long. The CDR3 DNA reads TGTGCCAGCAGCAGACCGCGGACAGCTAATTCACCCCTCCACTTT. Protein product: CASSRPRTANSPLHF.

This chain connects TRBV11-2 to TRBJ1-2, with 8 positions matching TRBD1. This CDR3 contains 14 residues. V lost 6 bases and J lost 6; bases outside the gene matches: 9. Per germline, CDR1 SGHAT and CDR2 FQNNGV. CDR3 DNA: TGTGCCAGCAGTAGGGGGCCGGACAGGGATGGCTACACCTTC. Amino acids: CASSRGPDRDGYTF. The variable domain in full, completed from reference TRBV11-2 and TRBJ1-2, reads EAGVAQSPRYKIIEKRQSVAFWCNPISGHATLYWYQQILGQGPKLLIQFQNNGVVDDSQLPKDRFSAERLKGVDSTLKIQPAKLEDSAVYLCASSRGPDRDGYTFGSGTRLTVV.

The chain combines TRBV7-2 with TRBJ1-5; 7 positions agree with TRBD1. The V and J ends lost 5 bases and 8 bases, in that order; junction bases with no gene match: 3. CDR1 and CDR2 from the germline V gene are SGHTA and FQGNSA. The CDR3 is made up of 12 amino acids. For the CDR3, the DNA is TGTGCCAGCAGCCGAACAGGGGAGCCCCAGCATTTT. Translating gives CASSRTGEPQHF.

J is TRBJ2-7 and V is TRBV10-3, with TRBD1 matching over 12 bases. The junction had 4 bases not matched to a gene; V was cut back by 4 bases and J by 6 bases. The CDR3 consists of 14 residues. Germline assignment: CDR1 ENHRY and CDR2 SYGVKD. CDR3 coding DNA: TGTGCCATCAGTGGGGACAGGGGGCGCGCCGAGCAGTACTTC. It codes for CAISGDRGRAEQYF.

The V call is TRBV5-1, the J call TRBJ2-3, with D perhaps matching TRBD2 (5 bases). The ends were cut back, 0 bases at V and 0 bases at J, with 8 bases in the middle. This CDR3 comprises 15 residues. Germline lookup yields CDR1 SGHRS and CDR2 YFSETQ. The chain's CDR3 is CASSLGRPSTDTQYF. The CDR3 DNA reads TGCGCCAGCAGCTTGGGGAGGCCTAGCACAGATACGCAGTATTTT. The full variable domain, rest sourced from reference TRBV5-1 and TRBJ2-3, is KAGVTQTPRYLIKTRGQQVTLSCSPISGHRSVSWYQQTPGQGLQFLFEYFSETQRNKGNFPGRFSGRQFSNSRSEMNVSTLELGDSALYLCASSLGRPSTDTQYFGPGTRLTVL.

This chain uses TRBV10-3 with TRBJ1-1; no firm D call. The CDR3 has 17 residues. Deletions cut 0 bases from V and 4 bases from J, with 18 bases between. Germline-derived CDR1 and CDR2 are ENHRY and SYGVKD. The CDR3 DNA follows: TGTGCCATCAGTGAGTCGTCAGTCGGGGTTAGGTTCACTGAAGCTTTCTTT. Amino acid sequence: CAISESSVGVRFTEAFF.

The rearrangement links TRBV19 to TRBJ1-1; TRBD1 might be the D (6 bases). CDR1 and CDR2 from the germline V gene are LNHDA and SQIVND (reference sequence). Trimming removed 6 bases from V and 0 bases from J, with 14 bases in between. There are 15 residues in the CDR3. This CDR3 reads CASRQSGTLNTEAFF. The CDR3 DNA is TGTGCCAGTAGACAATCCGGGACATTGAACACTGAAGCTTTCTTT.

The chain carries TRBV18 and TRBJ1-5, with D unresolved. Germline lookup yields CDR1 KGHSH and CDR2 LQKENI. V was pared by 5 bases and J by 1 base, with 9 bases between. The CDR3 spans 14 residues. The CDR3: CASSNLGSNQPQHF. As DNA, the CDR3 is TGTGCCAGCTCAAACCTCGGGAGCAATCAGCCCCAGCATTTT.

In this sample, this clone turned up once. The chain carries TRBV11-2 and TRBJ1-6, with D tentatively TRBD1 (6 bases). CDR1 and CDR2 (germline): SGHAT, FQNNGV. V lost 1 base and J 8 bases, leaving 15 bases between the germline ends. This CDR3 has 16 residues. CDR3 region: CASSLGSRGRHSPLHF. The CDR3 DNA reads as TGTGCCAGCAGCTTAGGAAGCAGGGGACGGCATTCACCCCTCCACTTT.

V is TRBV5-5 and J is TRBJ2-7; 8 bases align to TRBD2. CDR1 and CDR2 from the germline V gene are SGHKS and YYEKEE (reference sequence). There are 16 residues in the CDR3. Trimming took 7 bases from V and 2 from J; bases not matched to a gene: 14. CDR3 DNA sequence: TGTGCCAGCCATCCGAGGGACGGGGGGGCCCCCTACGAGCAGTACTTC. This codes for CASHPRDGGAPYEQYF.

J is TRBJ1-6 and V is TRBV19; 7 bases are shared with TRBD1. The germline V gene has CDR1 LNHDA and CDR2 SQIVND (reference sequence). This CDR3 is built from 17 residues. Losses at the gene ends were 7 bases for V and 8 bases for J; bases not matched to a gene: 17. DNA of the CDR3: TGTGCCAGTATGCAGAAGACAGGGCTGGGGATTGATTCACCCCTCCACTTT. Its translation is CASMQKTGLGIDSPLHF.

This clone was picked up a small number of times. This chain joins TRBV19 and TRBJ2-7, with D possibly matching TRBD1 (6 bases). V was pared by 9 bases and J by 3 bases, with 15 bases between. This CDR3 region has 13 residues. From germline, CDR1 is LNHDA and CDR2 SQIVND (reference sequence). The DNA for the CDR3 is TGTGCCAGCACAGGAGCAGGGGACTACGAGCAGTACTTC. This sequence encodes CASTGAGDYEQYF.

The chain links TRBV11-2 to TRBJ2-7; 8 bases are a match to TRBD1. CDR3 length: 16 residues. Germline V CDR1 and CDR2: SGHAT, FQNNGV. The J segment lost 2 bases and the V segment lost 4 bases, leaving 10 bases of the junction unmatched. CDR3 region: CASSSATGGTPYEQYF. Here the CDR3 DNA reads TGTGCCAGCAGCTCAGCAACAGGGGGAACACCCTACGAGCAGTACTTC.

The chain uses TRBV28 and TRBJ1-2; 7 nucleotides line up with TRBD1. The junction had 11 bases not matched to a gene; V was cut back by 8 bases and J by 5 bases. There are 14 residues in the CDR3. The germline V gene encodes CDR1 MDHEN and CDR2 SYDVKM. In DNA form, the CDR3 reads TGTGCCAGCTTTCTCCGACAGGGAGCATATGGCTACACCTTC. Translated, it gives CASFLRQGAYGYTF.

The CDR3: CASSTQPNTEAFF. CDR3 coding DNA: TGTGCCAGTAGTACACAGCCGAACACTGAAGCTTTCTTT. The rearrangement uses TRBV19 and TRBJ1-1; D unclear. Trimming removed 4 bases from V and 1 base from J, with 7 bases in between. The CDR3 runs to 13 residues. CDR1 and CDR2 from the germline V gene are LNHDA and SQIVND (reference sequence).

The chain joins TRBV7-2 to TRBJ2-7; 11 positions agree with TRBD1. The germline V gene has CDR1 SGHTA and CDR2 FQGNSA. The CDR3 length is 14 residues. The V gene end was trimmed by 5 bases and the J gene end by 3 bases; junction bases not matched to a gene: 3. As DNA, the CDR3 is TGTGCCAGCAGCGCGGGACAGGGGGGCTACGAGCAGTACTTC. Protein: CASSAGQGGYEQYF.

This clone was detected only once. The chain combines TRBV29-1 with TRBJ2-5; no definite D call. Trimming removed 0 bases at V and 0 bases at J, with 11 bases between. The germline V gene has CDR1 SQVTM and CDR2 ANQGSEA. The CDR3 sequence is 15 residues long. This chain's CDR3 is CSVEDRTRNQETQYF. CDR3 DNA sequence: TGCAGCGTTGAAGATCGTACGAGGAACCAAGAGACCCAGTACTTC.

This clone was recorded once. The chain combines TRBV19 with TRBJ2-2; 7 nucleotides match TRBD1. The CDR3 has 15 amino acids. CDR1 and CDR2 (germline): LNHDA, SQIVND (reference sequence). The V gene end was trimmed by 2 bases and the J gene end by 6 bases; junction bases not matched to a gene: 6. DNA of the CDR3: TGTGCCAGTAGTATAAACCGGGACAGTGCCGGGGAGCTGTTTTTT. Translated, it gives CASSINRDSAGELFF.

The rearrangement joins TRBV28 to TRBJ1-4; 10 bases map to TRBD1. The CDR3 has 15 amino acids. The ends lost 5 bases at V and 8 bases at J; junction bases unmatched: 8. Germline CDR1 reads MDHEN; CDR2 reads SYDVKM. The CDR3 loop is CASSLPGQGSEKLFF. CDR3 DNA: TGTGCCAGCAGTCTTCCGGGACAGGGGAGCGAAAAACTGTTTTTT. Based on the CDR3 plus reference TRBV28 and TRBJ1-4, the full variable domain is DVKVTQSSRYLVKRTGEKVFLECVQDMDHENMFWYRQDPGLGLRLIYFSYDVKMKEKGDIPEGYSVSREKKERFSLILESASTNQTSMYLCASSLPGQGSEKLFFGSGTQLSVL.

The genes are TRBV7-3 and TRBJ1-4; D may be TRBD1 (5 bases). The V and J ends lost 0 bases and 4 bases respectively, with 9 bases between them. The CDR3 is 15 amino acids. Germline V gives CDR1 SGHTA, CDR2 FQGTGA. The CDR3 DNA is TGTGCCAGCAGCTTAACGGGGGGAATTAATGAAAAACTGTTTTTT. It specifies CASSLTGGINEKLFF. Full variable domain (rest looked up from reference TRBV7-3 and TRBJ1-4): GAGVSQTPSNKVTEKGKYVELRCDPISGHTALYWYRQSLGQGPEFLIYFQGTGAADDSGLPNDRFFAVRPEGSVSTLKIQRTERGDSAVYLCASSLTGGINEKLFFGSGTQLSVL.

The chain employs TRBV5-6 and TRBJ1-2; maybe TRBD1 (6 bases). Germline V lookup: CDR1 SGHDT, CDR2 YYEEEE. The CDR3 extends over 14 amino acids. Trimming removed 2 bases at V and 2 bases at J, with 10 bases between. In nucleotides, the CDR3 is TGTGCCAGCAGCTTTGGGACATTCAACTATGGCTACACCTTC. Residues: CASSFGTFNYGYTF.

CDR3 residues: CASSPRQGTGNTIYF. DNA for the CDR3: TGTGCCAGCAGCCCCCGACAGGGGACTGGAAACACCATATATTTT. V and J are TRBV9 and TRBJ1-3, with 8 bases identical to TRBD1. CDR1 and CDR2 from the germline V gene are SGDLS and YYNGEE. V lost 4 bases to trimming and J lost 2 bases; unmatched junction nucleotides: 5. The CDR3 has 15 amino acids.

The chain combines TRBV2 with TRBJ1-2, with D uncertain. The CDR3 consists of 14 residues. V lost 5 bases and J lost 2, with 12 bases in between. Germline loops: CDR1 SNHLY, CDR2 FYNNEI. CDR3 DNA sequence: TGTGCCAGCAGTCGGGATCTCCTAAACTATGGCTACACCTTC. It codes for CASSRDLLNYGYTF.